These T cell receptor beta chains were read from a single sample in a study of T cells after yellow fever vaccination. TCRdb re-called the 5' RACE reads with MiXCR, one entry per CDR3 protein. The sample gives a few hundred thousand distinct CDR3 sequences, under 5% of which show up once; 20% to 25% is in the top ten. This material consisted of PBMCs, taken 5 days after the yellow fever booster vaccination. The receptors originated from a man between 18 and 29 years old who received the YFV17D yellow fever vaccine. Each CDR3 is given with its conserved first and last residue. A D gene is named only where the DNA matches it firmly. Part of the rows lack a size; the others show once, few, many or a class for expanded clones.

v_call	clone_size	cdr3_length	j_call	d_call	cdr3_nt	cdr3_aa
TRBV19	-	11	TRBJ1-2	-	TGTGCCAGTTGGGGAACGGCTGGCTACACCTTC	CASWGTAGYTF
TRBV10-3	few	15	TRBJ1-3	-	TGTGCCATCAGTACCCCTTTACCAGCAGGAAACACCATATATTTT	CAISTPLPAGNTIYF
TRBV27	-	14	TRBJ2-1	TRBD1	TGTGCCAGCAAAACCGGGACAGGGATCAATGAGCAGTTCTTC	CASKTGTGINEQFF
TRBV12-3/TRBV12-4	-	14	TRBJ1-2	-	TGTGCCAGCAGTCACCGGTGGGGCCAAGGTTACGTAACCTTC	CASSHRWGQGYVTF
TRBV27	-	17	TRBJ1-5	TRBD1	TGCACCAGCAGTTTATCGACGGCCAGGGGGGCGAATCAGCCCCAGCATTTT	CTSSLSTARGANQPQHF
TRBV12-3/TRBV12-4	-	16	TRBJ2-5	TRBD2	TGTGCCAGCAGTTTGATCGGCGGGGGAGACCAAGAGACCCAGTACTTC	CASSLIGGGDQETQYF
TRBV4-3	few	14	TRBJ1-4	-	TGCGCCAGCAGCGTAAAGTCAACTAATGAAAAACTGTTTTTT	CASSVKSTNEKLFF
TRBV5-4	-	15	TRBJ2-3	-	TGTGCCAGCAGCTTAAGTAACAGCGGCGGAGATACGCAGTATTTT	CASSLSNSGGDTQYF
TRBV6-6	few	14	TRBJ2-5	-	TGTGCCAGCAGTTACTCGCCGGGGGCAGAGACCCAGTACTTC	CASSYSPGAETQYF
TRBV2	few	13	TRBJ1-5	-	TGTGCCAGCTCCGACCGTAGCAATCAGCCCCAGCATTTT	CASSDRSNQPQHF
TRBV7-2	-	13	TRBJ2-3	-	TGTGCCAGCAGTCGGGGCCGTTCAGATACGCAGTATTTT	CASSRGRSDTQYF
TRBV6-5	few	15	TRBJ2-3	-	TGTGCCAGCAGCCCAATTTTGGGGGGCACAGATACGCAGTATTTT	CASSPILGGTDTQYF
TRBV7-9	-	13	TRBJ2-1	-	TGTGCCAGCAGCTTAGAGGTCAGTCTGGAGCAGTTCTTC	CASSLEVSLEQFF
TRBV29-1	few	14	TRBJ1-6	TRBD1	TGCAGCGTTGCCTCCGGGACAGGGAATTCACCCCTCCACTTT	CSVASGTGNSPLHF
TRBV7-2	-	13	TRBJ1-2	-	TGTGCCAGCAGCCGTCGGGACCTTTATGGCTACACCTTC	CASSRRDLYGYTF
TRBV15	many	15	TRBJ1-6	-	TGTGCCACCAGCAGTCTCAGGGGACTTTATTCACCCCTCCACTTT	CATSSLRGLYSPLHF
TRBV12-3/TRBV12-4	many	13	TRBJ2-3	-	TGTGCCAGCAGTTTACGGGACACAGATACGCAGTATTTT	CASSLRDTDTQYF
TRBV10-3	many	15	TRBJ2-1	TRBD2	TGTGCCATCAGTGAATCTCTAGCGGTGGTCAATGAGCAGTTCTTC	CAISESLAVVNEQFF
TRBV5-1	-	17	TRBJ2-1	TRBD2	TGCGCCAGCAGCCAGACTAGCGGGGGGGCCCCTTACAATGAGCAGTTCTTC	CASSQTSGGAPYNEQFF
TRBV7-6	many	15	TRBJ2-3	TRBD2	TGTGCCAGCAGCCCCTCTAGCGGGGGACCGTATACGCAGTATTTT	CASSPSSGGPYTQYF
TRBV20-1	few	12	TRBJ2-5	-	TGCAGTGCTAGAACCCCGGGGGAGACCCAGTACTTC	CSARTPGETQYF
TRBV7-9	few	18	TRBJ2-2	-	TGTGCCAGCAGCTGGGAAGGGATATTGGACAGATACACCGGGGAGCTGTTTTTT	CASSWEGILDRYTGELFF
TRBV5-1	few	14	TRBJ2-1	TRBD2	TGCGCCAGCCGCCGCGGGGGAGAGTACAATGAGCAGTTCTTC	CASRRGGEYNEQFF
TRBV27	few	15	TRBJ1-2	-	TGTGCCAGCAGTTCACCGACAGGCGGAAGCTATGGCTACACCTTC	CASSSPTGGSYGYTF
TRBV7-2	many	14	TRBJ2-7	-	TGTGCCAGCAGATCGGACCGGGGACCGTACGAGCAGTACTTC	CASRSDRGPYEQYF
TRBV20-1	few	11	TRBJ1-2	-	TGCAGGGCTCCGGGGAGCTATGGCTACACCTTC	CRAPGSYGYTF
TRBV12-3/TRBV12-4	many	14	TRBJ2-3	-	TGTGCCAGCGGTGGTATGGGACTTTCGGATACGCAGTATTTT	CASGGMGLSDTQYF
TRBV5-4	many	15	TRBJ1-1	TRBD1	TGTGCCAGCAGCTCGACAGGGGTCACGCCGACTGAAGCTTTCTTT	CASSSTGVTPTEAFF
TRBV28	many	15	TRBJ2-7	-	TGTGCCAGCAGTTTAAGGGCAGGAGGCCCCTACGAGCAGTACTTC	CASSLRAGGPYEQYF
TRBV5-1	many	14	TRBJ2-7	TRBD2	TGCGCCAGCAGCTTCCAGCGGGGGAACTACGAGCAGTACTTC	CASSFQRGNYEQYF
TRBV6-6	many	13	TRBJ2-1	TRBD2	TGTGCCACCGGGACTAGCGGGGGCTATGAGCAGTTCTTC	CATGTSGGYEQFF
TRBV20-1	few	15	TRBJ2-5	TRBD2	TGCAGTGCCCCCCGGGTAGCGGGGGGGCGAGAGACCCAGTACTTC	CSAPRVAGGRETQYF
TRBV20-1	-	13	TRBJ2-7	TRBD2	TGCAGTGCTAGTTGGGGGGGGAGCTACGAGCAGTACTTC	CSASWGGSYEQYF
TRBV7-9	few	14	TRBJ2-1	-	TGTGCCAGCAGCTTGACTAGAGGTGATAATGAGCAGTTCTTC	CASSLTRGDNEQFF